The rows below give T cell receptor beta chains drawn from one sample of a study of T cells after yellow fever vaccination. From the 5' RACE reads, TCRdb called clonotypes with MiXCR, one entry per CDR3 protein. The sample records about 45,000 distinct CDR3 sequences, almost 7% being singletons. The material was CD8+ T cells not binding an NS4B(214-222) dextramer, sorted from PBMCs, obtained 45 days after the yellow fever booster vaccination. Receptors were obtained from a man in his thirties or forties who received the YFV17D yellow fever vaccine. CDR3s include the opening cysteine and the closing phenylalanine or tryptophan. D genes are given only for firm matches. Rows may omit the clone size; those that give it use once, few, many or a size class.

DNA: TGTGCCAGCAGCCCCGCACCCCACCCGATAACCTACGAGCAGTACTTC
CDR3: CASSPAPHPITYEQYF
V: TRBV27
J: TRBJ2-7
D: .
size: many

DNA: TGTGCCAGCAGCCAACGAGCGGGAGCGGACCTCGAGCAGTACTTC
CDR3: CASSQRAGADLEQYF
V: TRBV4-2
J: TRBJ2-7
D: TRBD2
size: many

DNA: TGTGCCACCAGTTCCGGAAGGCGGGGCACTGAAGCTTTCTTT
CDR3: CATSSGRRGTEAFF
V: TRBV24-1
J: TRBJ1-1
D: .
size: many

DNA: TGTGCCAGCAGCCAAGGGACAGGGCCGAACACTGAAGCTTTCTTT
CDR3: CASSQGTGPNTEAFF
V: TRBV4-2
J: TRBJ1-1
D: TRBD1
size: many

DNA: TGCAGTGCTAGCCCCGCAGGGCTAGGCCAGCCCCAGCATTTT
CDR3: CSASPAGLGQPQHF
V: TRBV20-1
J: TRBJ1-5
D: .
size: many

DNA: TGTGCCAGCAGCTTAGCTGGGGGGCAGTTCTTC
CDR3: CASSLAGGQFF
V: TRBV11-2
J: TRBJ2-1
D: .
size: .

DNA: TGCGCCAGCAGCTTGGAAGGAAATGGCTACACCTTC
CDR3: CASSLEGNGYTF
V: TRBV5-1
J: TRBJ1-2
D: .
size: many

DNA: TGCGCCAGCAGCCAAGATCTTTCGCAGTATTTT
CDR3: CASSQDLSQYF
V: TRBV4-1
J: TRBJ2-3
D: .
size: many

DNA: TGCGCCAGCAGCTTGGCCAGCGGGAGTGATGAGCAGTTCTTC
CDR3: CASSLASGSDEQFF
V: TRBV5-1
J: TRBJ2-1
D: TRBD2
size: few

DNA: TGTGCCAGTAGTATCATCGTCTCAAGCAGGGAGAATCAGCCCCAGCATTTT
CDR3: CASSIIVSSRENQPQHF
V: TRBV19
J: TRBJ1-5
D: .
size: .